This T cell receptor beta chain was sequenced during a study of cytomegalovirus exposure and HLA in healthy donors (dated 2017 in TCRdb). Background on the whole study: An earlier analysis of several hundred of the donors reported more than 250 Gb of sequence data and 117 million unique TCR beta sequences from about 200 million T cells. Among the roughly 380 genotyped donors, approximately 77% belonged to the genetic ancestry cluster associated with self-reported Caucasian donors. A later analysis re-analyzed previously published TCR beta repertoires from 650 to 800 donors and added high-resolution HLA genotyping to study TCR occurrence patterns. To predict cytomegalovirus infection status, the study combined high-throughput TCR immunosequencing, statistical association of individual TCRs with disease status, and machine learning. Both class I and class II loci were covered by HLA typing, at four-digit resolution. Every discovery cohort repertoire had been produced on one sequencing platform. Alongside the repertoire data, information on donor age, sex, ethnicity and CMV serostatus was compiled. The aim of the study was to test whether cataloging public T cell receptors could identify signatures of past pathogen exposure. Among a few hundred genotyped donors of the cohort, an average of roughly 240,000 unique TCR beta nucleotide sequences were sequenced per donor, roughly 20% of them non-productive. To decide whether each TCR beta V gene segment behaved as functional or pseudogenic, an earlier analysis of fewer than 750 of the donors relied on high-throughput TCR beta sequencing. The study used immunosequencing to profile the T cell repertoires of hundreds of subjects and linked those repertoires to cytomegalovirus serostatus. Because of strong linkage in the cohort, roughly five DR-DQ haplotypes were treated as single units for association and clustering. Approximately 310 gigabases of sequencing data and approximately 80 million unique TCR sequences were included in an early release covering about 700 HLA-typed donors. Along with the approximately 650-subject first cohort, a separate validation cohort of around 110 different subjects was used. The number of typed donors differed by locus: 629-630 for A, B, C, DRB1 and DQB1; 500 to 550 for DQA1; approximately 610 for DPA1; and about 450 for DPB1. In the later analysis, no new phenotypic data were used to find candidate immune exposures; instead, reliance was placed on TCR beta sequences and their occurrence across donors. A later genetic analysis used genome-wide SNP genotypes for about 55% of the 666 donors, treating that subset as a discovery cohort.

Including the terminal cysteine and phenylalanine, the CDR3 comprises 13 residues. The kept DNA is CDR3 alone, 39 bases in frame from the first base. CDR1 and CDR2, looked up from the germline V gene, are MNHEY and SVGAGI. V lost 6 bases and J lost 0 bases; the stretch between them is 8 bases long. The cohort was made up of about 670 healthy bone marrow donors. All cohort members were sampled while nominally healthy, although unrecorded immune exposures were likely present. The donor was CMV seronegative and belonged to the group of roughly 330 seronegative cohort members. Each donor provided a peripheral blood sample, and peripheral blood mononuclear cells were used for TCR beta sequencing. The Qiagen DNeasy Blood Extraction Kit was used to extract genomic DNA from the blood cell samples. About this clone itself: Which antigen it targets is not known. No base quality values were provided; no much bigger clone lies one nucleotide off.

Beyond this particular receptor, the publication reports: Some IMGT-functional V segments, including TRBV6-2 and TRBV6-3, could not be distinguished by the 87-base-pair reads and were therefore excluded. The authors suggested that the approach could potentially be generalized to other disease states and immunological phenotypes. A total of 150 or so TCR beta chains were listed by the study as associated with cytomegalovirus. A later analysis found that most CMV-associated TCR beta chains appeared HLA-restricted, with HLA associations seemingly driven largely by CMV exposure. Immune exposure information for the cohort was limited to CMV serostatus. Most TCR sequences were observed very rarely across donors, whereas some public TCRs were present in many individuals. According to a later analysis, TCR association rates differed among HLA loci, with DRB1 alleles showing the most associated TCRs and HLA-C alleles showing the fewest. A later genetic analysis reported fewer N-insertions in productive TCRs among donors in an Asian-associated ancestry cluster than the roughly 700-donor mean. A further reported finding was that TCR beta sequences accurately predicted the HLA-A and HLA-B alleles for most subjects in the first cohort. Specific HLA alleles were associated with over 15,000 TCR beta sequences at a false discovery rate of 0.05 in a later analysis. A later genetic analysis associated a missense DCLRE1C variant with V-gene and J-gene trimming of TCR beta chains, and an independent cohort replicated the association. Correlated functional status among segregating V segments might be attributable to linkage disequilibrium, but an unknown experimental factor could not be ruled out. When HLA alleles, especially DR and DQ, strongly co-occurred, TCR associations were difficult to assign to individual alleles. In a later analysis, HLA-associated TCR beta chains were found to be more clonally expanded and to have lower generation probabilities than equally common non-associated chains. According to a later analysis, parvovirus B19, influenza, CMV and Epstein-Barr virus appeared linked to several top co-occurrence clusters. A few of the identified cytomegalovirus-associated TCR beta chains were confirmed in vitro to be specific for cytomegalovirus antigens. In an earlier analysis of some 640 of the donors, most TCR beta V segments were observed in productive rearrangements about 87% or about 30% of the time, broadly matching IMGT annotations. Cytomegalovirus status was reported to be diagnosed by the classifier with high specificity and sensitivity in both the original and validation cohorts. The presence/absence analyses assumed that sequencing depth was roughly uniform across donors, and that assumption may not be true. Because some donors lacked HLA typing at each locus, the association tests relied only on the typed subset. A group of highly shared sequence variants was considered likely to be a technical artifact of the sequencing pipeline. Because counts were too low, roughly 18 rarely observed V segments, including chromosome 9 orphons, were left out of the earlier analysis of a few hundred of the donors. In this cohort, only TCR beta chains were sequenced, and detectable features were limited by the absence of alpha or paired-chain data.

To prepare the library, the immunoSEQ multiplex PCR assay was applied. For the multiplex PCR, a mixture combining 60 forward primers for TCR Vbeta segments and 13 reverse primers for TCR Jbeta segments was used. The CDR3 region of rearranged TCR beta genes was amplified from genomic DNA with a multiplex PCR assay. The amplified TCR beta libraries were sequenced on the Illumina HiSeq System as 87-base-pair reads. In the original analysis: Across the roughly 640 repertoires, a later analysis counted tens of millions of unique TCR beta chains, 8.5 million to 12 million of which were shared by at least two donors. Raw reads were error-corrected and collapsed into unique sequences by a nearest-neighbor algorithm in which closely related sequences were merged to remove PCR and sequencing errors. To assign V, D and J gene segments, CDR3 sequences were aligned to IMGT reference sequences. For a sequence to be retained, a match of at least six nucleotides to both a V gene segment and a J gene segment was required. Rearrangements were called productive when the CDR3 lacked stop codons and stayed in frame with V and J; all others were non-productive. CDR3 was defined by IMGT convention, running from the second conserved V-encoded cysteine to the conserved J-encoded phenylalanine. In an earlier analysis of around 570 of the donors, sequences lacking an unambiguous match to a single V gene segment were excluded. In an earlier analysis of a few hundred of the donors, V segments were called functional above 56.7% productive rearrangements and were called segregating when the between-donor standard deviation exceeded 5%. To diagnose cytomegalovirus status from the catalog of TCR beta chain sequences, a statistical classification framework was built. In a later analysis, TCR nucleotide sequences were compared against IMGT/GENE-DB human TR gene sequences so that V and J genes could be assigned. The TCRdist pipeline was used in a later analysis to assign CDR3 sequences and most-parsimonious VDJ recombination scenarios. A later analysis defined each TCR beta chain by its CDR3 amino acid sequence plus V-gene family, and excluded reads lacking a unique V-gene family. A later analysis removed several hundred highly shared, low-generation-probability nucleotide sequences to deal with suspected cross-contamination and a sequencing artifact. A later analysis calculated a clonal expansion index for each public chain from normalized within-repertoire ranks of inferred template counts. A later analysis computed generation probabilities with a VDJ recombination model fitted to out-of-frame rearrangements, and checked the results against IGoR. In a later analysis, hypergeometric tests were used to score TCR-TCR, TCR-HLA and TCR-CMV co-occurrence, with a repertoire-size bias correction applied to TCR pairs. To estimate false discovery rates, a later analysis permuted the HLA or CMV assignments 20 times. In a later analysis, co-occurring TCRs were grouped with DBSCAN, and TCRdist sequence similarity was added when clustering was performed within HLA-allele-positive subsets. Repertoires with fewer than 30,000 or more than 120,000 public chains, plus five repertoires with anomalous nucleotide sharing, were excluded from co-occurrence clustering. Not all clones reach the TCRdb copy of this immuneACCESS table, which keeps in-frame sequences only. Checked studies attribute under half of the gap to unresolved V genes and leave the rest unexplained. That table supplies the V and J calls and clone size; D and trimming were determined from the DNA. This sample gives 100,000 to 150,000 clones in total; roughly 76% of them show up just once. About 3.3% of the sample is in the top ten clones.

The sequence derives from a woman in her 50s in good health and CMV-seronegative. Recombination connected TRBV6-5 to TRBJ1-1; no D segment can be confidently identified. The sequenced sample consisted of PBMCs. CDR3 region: CASRTFMNTEAFF. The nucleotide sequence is TGTGCCAGCAGGACATTTATGAACACTGAAGCTTTCTTT.